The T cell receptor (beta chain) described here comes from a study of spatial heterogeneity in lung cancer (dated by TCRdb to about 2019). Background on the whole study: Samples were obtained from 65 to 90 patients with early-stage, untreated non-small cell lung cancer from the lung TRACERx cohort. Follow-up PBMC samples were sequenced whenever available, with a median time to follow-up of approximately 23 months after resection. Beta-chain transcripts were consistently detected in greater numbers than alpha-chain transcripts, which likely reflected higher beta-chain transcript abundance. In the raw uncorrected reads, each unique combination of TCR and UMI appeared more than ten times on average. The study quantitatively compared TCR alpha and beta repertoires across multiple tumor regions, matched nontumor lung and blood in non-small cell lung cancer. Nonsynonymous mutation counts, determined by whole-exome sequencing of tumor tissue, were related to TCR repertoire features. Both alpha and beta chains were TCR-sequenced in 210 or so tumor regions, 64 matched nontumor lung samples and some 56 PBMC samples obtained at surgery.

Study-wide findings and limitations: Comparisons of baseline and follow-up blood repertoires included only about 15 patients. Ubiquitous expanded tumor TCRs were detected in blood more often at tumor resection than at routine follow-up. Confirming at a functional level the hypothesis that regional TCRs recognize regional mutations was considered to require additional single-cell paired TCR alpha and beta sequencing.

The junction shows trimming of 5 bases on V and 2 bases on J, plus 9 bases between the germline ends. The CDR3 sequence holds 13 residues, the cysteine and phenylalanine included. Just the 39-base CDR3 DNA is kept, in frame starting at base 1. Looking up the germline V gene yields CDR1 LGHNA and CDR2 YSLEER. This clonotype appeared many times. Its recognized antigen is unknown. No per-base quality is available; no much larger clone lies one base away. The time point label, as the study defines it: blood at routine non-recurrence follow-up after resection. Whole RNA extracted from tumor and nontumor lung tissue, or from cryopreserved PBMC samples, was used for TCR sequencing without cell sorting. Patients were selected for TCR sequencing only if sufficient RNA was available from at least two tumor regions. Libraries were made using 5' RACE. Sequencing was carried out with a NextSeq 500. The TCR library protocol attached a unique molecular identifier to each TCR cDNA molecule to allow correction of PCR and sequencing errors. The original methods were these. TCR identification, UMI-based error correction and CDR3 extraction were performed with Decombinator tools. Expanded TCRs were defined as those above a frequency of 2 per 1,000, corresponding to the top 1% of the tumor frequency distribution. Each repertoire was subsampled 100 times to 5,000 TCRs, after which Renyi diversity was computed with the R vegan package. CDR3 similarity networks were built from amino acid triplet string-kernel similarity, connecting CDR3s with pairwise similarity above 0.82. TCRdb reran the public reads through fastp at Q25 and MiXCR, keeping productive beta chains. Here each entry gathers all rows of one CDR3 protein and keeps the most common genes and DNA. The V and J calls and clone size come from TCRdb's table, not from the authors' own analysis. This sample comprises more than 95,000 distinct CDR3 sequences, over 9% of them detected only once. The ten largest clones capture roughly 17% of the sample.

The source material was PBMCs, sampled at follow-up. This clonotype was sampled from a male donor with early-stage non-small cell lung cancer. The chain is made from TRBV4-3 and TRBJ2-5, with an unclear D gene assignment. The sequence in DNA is TGCGCCAGCAGCAGTAGGGTTCAAGAGACCCAGTACTTC. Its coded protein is CASSSRVQETQYF.